This TCR beta chain was sequenced for a study of cytomegalovirus exposure and HLA in healthy donors. Study-level points and caveats: In a later analysis, compared with equally common non-associated chains, HLA-associated beta chains were more expanded. In vitro data verified a few CMV-associated chains as specific for CMV antigens.

Primers for the PCR totalled 60 Vbeta and 13 Jbeta. Data came from immunoSEQ multiplex PCR; TCRdb stores just in-frame clones and leaves some out. The sample has some 40,000 clones, around 70% seen once. CDR3 size: 14 residues. Germline V gives CDR1 LNHDA, CDR2 SQIVND (reference sequence). V trimming: 6 bases; J trimming: 6 bases; junction bases outside the gene matches: 8. Points on this clone: Antigen unknown.

Sequenced input: PBMCs. The chain joins TRBV19 to TRBJ1-1; 9 positions agree with TRBD1. The sequence was obtained from a man aged 25-45 years in good health and CMV-seronegative. The CDR3 loop is CASSGGQGASEAFF. For the CDR3, the DNA is TGTGCCAGTAGCGGGGGACAGGGAGCATCTGAAGCTTTCTTT.